A single sample gave rise to the 30 T cell receptor beta chains below, sequenced in a study of blood T cell repertoires in COVID-19. Measured with immunoSEQ multiplex PCR; TCRdb has only the in-frame clones, and not every one. Of 200,000 to 250,000 clones listed, approximately 88% are singletons. The specimen was peripheral blood. These receptors originate from a woman in her thirties with COVID-19, enrolled during active disease.

V and J are TRBV28 and TRBJ1-5, with 7 bases matching TRBD1. CDR1 is MDHEN and CDR2 is SYDVKM in the germline V gene. The CDR3 covers 14 residues. V dropped 2 bases and J dropped 11; count of bases not matched to a gene: 9. CDR3 sequence (DNA): TGTGCCAGCAGTTTACAGGGGGTCAATTTGTCCCAGCATTTT. Residues: CASSLQGVNLSQHF.

The V and J genes are TRBV19 and TRBJ1-2; TRBD1 agrees at 8 bases. Germline CDR1 reads LNHDA; CDR2 reads SQIVND (reference sequence). The CDR3 is 14 amino acids. After removal of 7 bases from V and 6 bases from J, the junction contained 10 bases not matched to a gene. The CDR3 protein is CASTSRDRIDGYTF. The CDR3 DNA reads as TGTGCCAGTACCTCCCGGGACAGGATCGATGGCTACACCTTC.

The rearrangement links TRBV4-1 to TRBJ2-1, with TRBD2 as a possible D gene (6 bases). The CDR3 length is 16 residues. With 0 bases removed from V and 10 bases from J, the gap between germline ends came to 19 bases. Germline CDR1 and CDR2: MGHRA and YSYEKL. DNA of the CDR3: TGCGCCAGCAGCCAAGATTTAGGACACCCTAGCGTAGAGCAGTTCTTC. Protein sequence: CASSQDLGHPSVEQFF.

This chain connects TRBV9 to TRBJ1-3, with 7 bases matching TRBD1. Germline V gives CDR1 SGDLS, CDR2 YYNGEE. Trimming removed 2 bases from V and 4 bases from J; junction bases left unmatched: 6. The CDR3 sequence is 15 residues long. The CDR3 nucleotides read TGTGCCAGCAGCGTCAATAGGGACAGAGGAAACACCATATATTTT. It encodes CASSVNRDRGNTIYF. The full variable domain, completed using reference TRBV9 and TRBJ1-3, is DSGVTQTPKHLITATGQRVTLRCSPRSGDLSVYWYQQSLDQGLQFLIQYYNGEERAKGNILERFSAQQFPDLHSELNLSSLELGDSALYFCASSVNRDRGNTIYFGEGSWLTVV.

The chain employs TRBV9 and TRBJ1-2; the D gene is possibly TRBD1 (6 bases). Germline CDR1 is SGDLS and CDR2 is YYNGEE. This CDR3 is built from 11 residues. Trimming took off 4 bases at V and 13 bases at J, with 14 bases between the two ends. DNA for the CDR3: TGTGCCAGCAGCTATCGACAGGCCCTCACCTTC. Protein product: CASSYRQALTF.

The chain carries TRBV19 and TRBJ2-1; 7 bases are shared with TRBD1. The CDR3 spans 15 residues. V lost 5 bases to trimming and J lost 5 bases; unmatched junction nucleotides: 9. Germline V gene sequence: CDR1 LNHDA, CDR2 SQIVND (reference sequence). The CDR3 DNA is TGTGCCAGTAGTTCCGGGACAGAGCTAAACAATGAGCAGTTCTTC. As protein: CASSSGTELNNEQFF.

V usage is TRBV11-2 and J usage is TRBJ1-1; D not resolved. Germline V gene lookup returns CDR1 SGHAT and CDR2 FQNNGV. With 5 bases removed from V and 0 bases from J, the gap between germline ends came to 7 bases. There are 13 residues in the CDR3. CDR3 in DNA: TGTGCCAGCAGCCTTACATTGAACACTGAAGCTTTCTTT. This gives the protein CASSLTLNTEAFF.

In DNA, the CDR3 is TGTGCCAGTAGTATAACCGAACTCGGACTCCCCTACAATGAGCAGTTCTTC. Protein product: CASSITELGLPYNEQFF. This rearrangement joins TRBV19 to TRBJ2-1, with D tentatively TRBD2 (5 bases). Deletions cut 2 bases from V and 2 bases from J, with 16 bases between. CDR1 and CDR2 (germline): LNHDA, SQIVND (reference sequence). The CDR3 runs 17 residues.

The V and J genes are TRBV5-1 and TRBJ2-1, with 10 bases fitting TRBD1. CDR1 and CDR2 (germline): SGHRS, YFSETQ. With 2 bases clipped from V and 8 bases from J, the junction kept 1 base outside the gene matches. The CDR3 extends over 13 amino acids. Written as DNA, the CDR3 is TGCGCCAGCAGCTTAGGACAGGGGGATGAGCAGTTCTTC. It specifies CASSLGQGDEQFF.

The chain is built from TRBV28 and TRBJ2-7; 7 nucleotides match TRBD1. This CDR3 region has 14 residues. V was pared by 5 bases and J by 2 bases, with 6 bases of the junction left unmatched. Germline assignment: CDR1 MDHEN and CDR2 SYDVKM. The CDR3 sequence is CASSPRQGTYEQYV. The CDR3 DNA sequence: TGTGCCAGCAGTCCCCGACAGGGCACCTACGAGCAGTACGTC.

For the CDR3, the DNA is TGTGCCAGCACCCCGACAGGGAATAACATTCAGTACTTC. Translated: CASTPTGNNIQYF. This chain links TRBV12-3 or TRBV12-4 with TRBJ2-4, with 7 bases aligning to TRBD1. With V trimmed by 7 bases and J by 7 bases, 7 bases remained unmatched. There are 13 residues in the CDR3.

The chain couples TRBV19 to TRBJ2-3; TRBD2 might be the D (5 bases). Trimming shortened V by 5 bases and J by 3 bases, and 9 bases separated the two germline ends. From germline, CDR1 is LNHDA and CDR2 SQIVND (reference sequence). The CDR3 extends over 13 amino acids. CDR3 region: CASSPRTTDTQYF. CDR3 bases: TGTGCCAGTAGTCCCCGGACTACAGATACGCAGTATTTT. Using reference TRBV19 and TRBJ2-3 for the parts outside the CDR3, the full variable domain is DGGITQSPKYLFRKEGQNVTLSCEQNLNHDAMYWYRQDPGQGLRLIYYSQIVNDFQKGDIAEGYSVSREKKESFPLTVTSAQKNPTAFYLCASSPRTTDTQYFGPGTRLTVL.

This rearrangement joins TRBV9 to TRBJ1-2; D is uncertain. This CDR3 is 12 amino acids long. Germline V CDR1 and CDR2: SGDLS, YYNGEE. Trimming took off 3 bases at V and 5 bases at J, with 8 bases between the two ends. The CDR3 spells CASSGQAYGYTF. CDR3 DNA: TGTGCCAGCAGCGGCCAGGCTTATGGCTACACCTTC.

The chain is built from TRBV5-1 and TRBJ2-5; D unclear. CDR3 length: 14 residues. The V and J ends lost 1 base and 5 bases respectively, with 12 bases between them. The germline V gene encodes CDR1 SGHRS and CDR2 YFSETQ. In nucleotides, the CDR3 is TGCGCCAGCAGCTTGTATGGGCTTCAGGAGACCCAGTACTTC. Translating it yields CASSLYGLQETQYF.

The chain carries TRBV29-1 and TRBJ2-1; TRBD2 matches 10 bases. The CDR3 runs 15 residues. The V gene end was trimmed by 2 bases and the J gene end by 6 bases; junction bases not matched to a gene: 7. The germline V gene encodes CDR1 SQVTM and CDR2 ANQGSEA. CDR3: CSVESRASGGNEQFF. The CDR3 nucleotides read TGCAGCGTTGAATCTCGTGCTAGCGGGGGCAATGAGCAGTTCTTC.

The chain carries TRBV10-1 and TRBJ2-7; TRBD1 is a possible D gene (6 bases). Germline CDR1 WNHNN, CDR2 SYGVQD (reference sequence). The CDR3 covers 14 residues. The V and J ends lost 2 bases and 3 bases respectively, with 11 bases between them. The CDR3 sequence: CASSENPGDYEQYF. The DNA of the CDR3 is TGCGCCAGCAGTGAGAATCCAGGGGACTACGAGCAGTACTTC.

The chain carries TRBV30 and TRBJ2-2; D perhaps matches TRBD2 (6 bases). This CDR3 spans 14 amino acids. The V gene's germline CDR1 is GTSNPN and CDR2 SVGIG (reference sequence). V lost 4 bases and J 4 bases, leaving 13 bases between the germline ends. CDR3 nucleotide sequence: TGTGCCTGGACCCGGGGGTTGGGCACCGGGGAGCTGTTTTTT. Translation gives CAWTRGLGTGELFF.

This clone was counted a single time. V is TRBV7-2 and J is TRBJ2-7, with a possible D match to TRBD2 (5 bases). The CDR3 spans 15 residues. In germline, CDR1 is SGHTA, CDR2 FQGNSA. Between the trimmed V and J ends, which lost 2 bases and 9 bases, there was a span of 20 bases. CDR3 in amino acids: CASSLLAGGEMGQYF. CDR3 nucleotide sequence: TGTGCCAGCAGCTTACTCGCAGGAGGCGAGATGGGGCAGTACTTC.

The genes are TRBV5-4 and TRBJ2-3; TRBD1 might be the D (6 bases). The CDR3 is 15 amino acids. Looked up from germline, CDR1 is SGHNT and CDR2 is YYREEE (reference sequence). V was cut by 4 bases and J by 2 bases, with 14 bases left in between. The CDR3 sequence is CASSHAGQPTDTQYF. The CDR3 nucleotides are TGTGCCAGCAGCCATGCCGGACAGCCCACAGATACGCAGTATTTT.

The V call is TRBV4-2, the J call TRBJ2-5, with TRBD2 matching 8 bases. Germline CDR1 is LGHNA and CDR2 is YNFKEQ. There are 14 residues in the CDR3. After removal of 4 bases from V and 0 bases from J, the junction contained 1 base not matched to a gene. DNA of the CDR3: TGTGCCAGCAGCCCGGGGGGGTACCAAGAGACCCAGTACTTC. This translates into CASSPGGYQETQYF.

J is TRBJ2-1 and V is TRBV18; D is perhaps TRBD2 (6 bases). Germline V gene sequence: CDR1 KGHSH, CDR2 LQKENI. Deletions cut 2 bases from V and 14 bases from J, with 22 bases between. The CDR3 is 15 residues long. CDR3 in DNA: TGTGCCAGCTCACCAGGGCAGGTGGAGGGGTTTTCGGAGTTCTTC. Encoded protein: CASSPGQVEGFSEFF.

The chain combines TRBV7-9 with TRBJ2-5; the match to TRBD1 covers 7 bases. The J segment lost 0 bases and the V segment lost 0 bases, leaving 4 bases of the junction unmatched. CDR3 length: 16 amino acids. From germline, CDR1 is SEHNR and CDR2 FQNEAQ (reference sequence). CDR3 coding DNA: TGTGCCAGCAGCTTAGCGACAGGGCCGTACCAAGAGACCCAGTACTTC. The encoded protein is CASSLATGPYQETQYF.

The gene calls are TRBV30 and TRBJ1-4; D gene uncertain. The germline V gene encodes CDR1 GTSNPN and CDR2 SVGIG (reference sequence). V lost 2 bases and J lost 7, with 8 bases in between. This CDR3 has 12 amino acids. The chain's CDR3 is CAWSSGGEKLFF. CDR3 bases: TGTGCCTGGAGTTCTGGCGGTGAAAAACTGTTTTTT.

V is TRBV4-2 and J is TRBJ1-2; D remains unclear. This CDR3 is built from 16 residues. With 0 bases removed from V and 1 base from J, the gap between germline ends came to 12 bases. Per the germline V gene, CDR1 is LGHNA and CDR2 is YNFKEQ. The chain's CDR3 is CASSQDPSGFNYGYTF. CDR3 bases: TGTGCCAGCAGCCAAGACCCGTCGGGGTTTAACTATGGCTACACCTTC.

This chain links TRBV7-9 with TRBJ2-7; 10 bases agree with TRBD1. The CDR3 is 15 residues long. V trimming: 5 bases; J trimming: 3 bases; junction bases outside the gene matches: 7. Germline V CDR1 and CDR2: SEHNR, FQNEAQ (reference sequence). Here the CDR3 DNA reads TGTGCCAGCAGCCTCTCGGGACAGGGGATCTACGAGCAGTACGTC. Amino acids: CASSLSGQGIYEQYV.

The V gene is TRBV6-2 or TRBV6-3, the J gene TRBJ2-5; TRBD2 aligns across 8 bases. Per germline, CDR1 MNHEY and CDR2 SVGEGT. V trimming: 2 bases; J trimming: 1 base; junction bases outside the gene matches: 3. This CDR3 region has 15 residues. CDR3 residues: CASSYDGGAQETQYF. CDR3 nucleotides: TGTGCCAGCAGTTACGACGGGGGGGCCCAAGAGACCCAGTACTTC.

The chain uses TRBV6-4 and TRBJ2-1; D possibly corresponds to TRBD1 (5 bases). V gave up 2 bases and J gave up 10 bases, with 12 bases separating them. The CDR3 is 13 amino acids. Germline V lookup: CDR1 MRHNA, CDR2 SNTAGT. CDR3 loop: CASSDGAAREQFF. The CDR3 DNA reads as TGTGCCAGCAGTGACGGGGCGGCGAGGGAGCAGTTCTTC.

Points on this clone: This sample includes further DNA sequences coding for the same CDR3. This rearrangement joins TRBV5-6 to TRBJ2-7; a weak D match, TRBD1 (7 bases). CDR1 SGHDT and CDR2 YYEEEE come from the germline V gene. This CDR3 region has 13 residues. As DNA, the CDR3 is TGTGCCAGCAGCTTGGGGGGGCGGGACAGCTATTCCGTC. It translates to CASSLGGRDSYSV.

The chain links TRBV3-1 (or the pseudogene TRBV3-2) to TRBJ1-1, with TRBD1 matching 8 bases. The CDR3 contains 15 residues. The junction had 4 bases not matched to a gene; V was cut back by 0 bases and J by 4 bases. Germline loops: CDR1 LGHDT, CDR2 YNNKEL (reference sequence). CDR3 in DNA: TGTGCCAGCAGCCAAGAGGGCAGGGGGCCCACTGAAGCTTTCTTT. This codes for CASSQEGRGPTEAFF.

This clone occurred once. The chain employs TRBV29-1 and TRBJ2-1; 9 bases align to TRBD2. Germline CDR1 and CDR2: SQVTM and ANQGSEA. Trimming took 5 bases from V and 7 from J; bases not matched to a gene: 6. This CDR3 is 13 amino acids long. CDR3 sequence: CSVPGLAGNEQFF. The CDR3 nucleotides read TGCAGCGTTCCGGGACTAGCTGGTAATGAGCAGTTCTTC.